Each of the 26 T cell receptor beta chains below was sequenced from the same sample in a study of breast tumors, draining lymph nodes, adjacent tissues. Axillary draining lymph nodes of breast cancer patients supplied the node samples. TCRdb re-called the multiplex PCR reads with MiXCR, one entry per CDR3 protein. The profile covers more than 250,000 distinct CDR3 sequences, with around 30% appearing a single time and 1.1% taken by the ten largest. Sequenced input: axillary lymph node tissue. These receptors all stem from a female donor with breast cancer. Some clones in this sample may be carry-over from other donors' samples.

There are many counts of this clonotype. The gene calls are TRBV20-1 and TRBJ2-2, with 12 bases matching TRBD2. CDR1 and CDR2 (germline): DFQATT, SNEGSKA (reference sequence). V lost 5 bases to trimming and J lost 6 bases; unmatched junction nucleotides: 7. This CDR3 is 15 amino acids long. The CDR3 bases are TGCAGTGCTCTCCGACTAGCGGGAGATGCCGGGGAGCTGTTTTTT. Its protein product is CSALRLAGDAGELFF.

In this sample, this clonotype turned up many times. This rearrangement joins TRBV20-1 to TRBJ1-5; D unclear. The germline V gene has CDR1 DFQATT and CDR2 SNEGSKA (reference sequence). The CDR3 contains 14 residues. Between the trimmed V and J ends, which lost 0 bases and 0 bases, there was a span of 6 bases. CDR3 in amino acids: CSAREAGSNQPQHF. CDR3 DNA sequence: TGCAGTGCTAGAGAGGCCGGTAGCAATCAGCCCCAGCATTTT.

There are a few counts of this clonotype. A much larger clone is a single base away; this may be a read error. The J gene is TRBJ2-1, the V gene TRBV20-1; 9 positions match TRBD2. The CDR3 is 14 amino acids. Germline V lookup: CDR1 DFQATT, CDR2 SNEGSKA (reference sequence). The CDR3 bases are TGCAGTGCTCTTCCGGGACTAGCATACACTGAGCAGTTCTTC. Its translation: CSALPGLAYTEQFF.

This clonotype was observed at least ten times. This chain connects TRBV10-2 to TRBJ2-3; D is ambiguous. Between the trimmed V and J ends, which lost 2 bases and 2 bases, there was a span of 11 bases. Looked up from germline, CDR1 is WSHSY and CDR2 is SAAADI. The CDR3 covers 15 residues. The CDR3 coding sequence is TGCGCCAGCAGTGAGCCCCACACCCTCACAGATACGCAGTATTTT. The encoded protein is CASSEPHTLTDTQYF.

As to this clonotype: The junction does not match germline at one end; this may be a read error. This chain links TRBV20-1 with TRBJ2-1; 8 bases align to TRBD2. Germline CDR1 DFQATT, CDR2 SNEGSKA (reference sequence). The CDR3 spans 15 residues. In DNA, the CDR3 is TGCAGTGCTCGGATAGCGGGGAAGGATTACAATGGGCAGTTCTTC. Protein product: CSARIAGKDYNGQFF.

This clonotype was observed a handful of times. The chain has TRBV6-6 and TRBJ1-3; no definite D call. CDR3 length equals 20 residues. V was clipped by 0 bases and J by 0 bases, with 21 bases between them. In germline, CDR1 is MNHNY, CDR2 SVGAGI (reference sequence). CDR3 residues: CASSYSVGGGSALSGNTIYF. CDR3 DNA: TGTGCCAGCAGTTACTCGGTAGGCGGAGGATCGGCCCTCTCTGGAAACACCATATATTTT.

For this clonotype: A much larger clone lies a single base off, so this may be a read error. The chain couples TRBV12-3 or TRBV12-4 to TRBJ2-1; TRBD2 matches 8 bases. The CDR3 has 14 amino acids. The CDR3: CASSFQRENNEQSF. As DNA, the CDR3 is TGTGCCAGCAGTTTCCAGCGGGAGAACAATGAGCAGTCCTTC.

This clonotype was picked up many times. The chain links TRBV14 to TRBJ2-7, with D unclear. Trimming pared 1 base from V and 1 base from J, leaving 8 bases between. This CDR3 is built from 14 residues. Looked up from germline, CDR1 is SGHDN and CDR2 is FVKESK. CDR3 nucleotides: TGTGCCAGCAGCCAAGGTGGAAAGTCCTACGAGCAGTACTTC. This translates into CASSQGGKSYEQYF. Full variable domain (rest looked up from reference TRBV14 and TRBJ2-7): EAGVTQFPSHSVIEKGQTVTLRCDPISGHDNLYWYRRVMGKEIKFLLHFVKESKQDESGMPNNRFLAERTGGTYSTLKVQPAELEDSGVYFCASSQGGKSYEQYFGPGTRLTVT.

This clonotype was observed at least ten times. In nucleotides, the CDR3 is TGCAGTGCCATAGACAGGGAACGGTCCTACAATGAGCAGTTCTTC. The encoded protein is CSAIDRERSYNEQFF. This chain uses TRBV20-1 with TRBJ2-1; 7 bases match TRBD1. The CDR3 spans 15 residues. Germline loops: CDR1 DFQATT, CDR2 SNEGSKA (reference sequence). The J segment lost 1 base and the V segment lost 6 bases, leaving 9 bases of the junction unmatched.

A remark on this clonotype: Given a much more abundant clone one base away, this may be a read error. The chain is built from TRBV14 and TRBJ2-1; 12 nucleotides align to TRBD2. The CDR3 contains 17 residues. V was clipped by 0 bases and J by 6 bases; unmatched bases: 6. CDR1 is SGHDN, CDR2 FVKESK, per germline. This CDR3 reads CASSQDSSGRAFNEQFF. For the CDR3, the DNA is TGTGCCAGCAGCCAAGATTCTAGCGGGAGGGCCTTCAATGAGCAGTTCTTC.

Many counts were recorded for this clonotype. The V gene is TRBV29-1, the J gene TRBJ2-7; D is uncertain. V lost 6 bases and J 5 bases, leaving 20 bases between the germline ends. The CDR3 runs 14 residues. The germline gives CDR1 SQVTM, CDR2 ANQGSEA. The CDR3 bases are TGCAGCGTCGCGACCCAGGTTTTAGGAAACGAGCAGTACTTC. Protein: CSVATQVLGNEQYF.

Notes on this clonotype: A read error is possible here, since a much larger clone lies one base away. Without the conserved terminal phenylalanine or tryptophan, this CDR3 likely stems from a read error. This rearrangement joins TRBV20-1 to TRBJ2-2; the match to TRBD2 covers 10 bases. Germline CDR1 DFQATT, CDR2 SNEGSKA (reference sequence). V gave up 2 bases and J gave up 6 bases; unmatched junction bases: 18. The CDR3 runs to 19 residues. The CDR3 DNA sequence: TGCAGTGCTAGAAATGGACTAGCGGAAATCAAAGGGGACCCCGGGGAGCTGTTTTGT. Translation gives CSARNGLAEIKGDPGELFC.

This clonotype was recorded at least ten times. This chain connects TRBV6-4 to TRBJ2-2; D may be TRBD2 (5 bases). V was trimmed by 5 bases and J by 0 bases, leaving 13 bases between them. Germline V gives CDR1 MRHNA, CDR2 SNTAGT. The CDR3 extends over 16 amino acids. Written as DNA, the CDR3 is TGTGCCAGCAGTCTAGAGACGGGATCGAACACCGGGGAGCTGTTTTTT. Its protein is CASSLETGSNTGELFF.

The chain uses TRBV5-1 and TRBJ2-1; weak D call: TRBD1 (6 bases). V lost 3 bases and J lost 10, with 17 bases in between. Germline loops: CDR1 SGHRS, CDR2 YFSETQ. The CDR3 length is 14 residues. In DNA, the CDR3 is TGCGCCAGCAGCTCGCGACAGGCCAGCTACGAGCAGTTCTTC. Translated, it gives CASSSRQASYEQFF.

In its sample, this clonotype was seen many times. V gene TRBV20-1 combines with J gene TRBJ1-5, with 9 bases that match TRBD1. In germline, CDR1 is DFQATT, CDR2 SNEGSKA (reference sequence). V lost 2 bases, J lost 12 bases, and 11 bases stayed unmatched. The CDR3 covers 14 residues. The CDR3 DNA follows: TGCAGTGCTAGATGGACAGGGGCTCCTACTGTCCAGCATTTT. This sequence encodes CSARWTGAPTVQHF.

This clonotype showed up just a few times. V gene TRBV5-6 combines with J gene TRBJ1-2; D is undetermined. Trimming cost V 0 bases and J 8 bases, with 17 bases left between them. The CDR3 loop spans 15 amino acids. Germline V gene sequence: CDR1 SGHDT, CDR2 YYEEEE. In DNA form, the CDR3 reads TGTGCCAGCAGCTTGGGTGGAGCGTGGGCTTCGGGCTACACCTTC. Translation gives CASSLGGAWASGYTF. The full variable domain, rest sourced from reference TRBV5-6 and TRBJ1-2, is DAGVTQSPTHLIKTRGQQVTLRCSPKSGHDTVSWYQQALGQGPQFIFQYYEEEERQRGNFPDRFSGHQFPNYSSELNVNALLLGDSALYLCASSLGGAWASGYTFGSGTRLTVV.

This clonotype was recorded at least ten times. This rearrangement joins TRBV2 to TRBJ2-1, with 8 nucleotides matching TRBD2. The CDR3 contains 14 residues. The germline CDR1 and CDR2 sequences are SNHLY and FYNNEI. J was trimmed by 1 base and V by 8 bases; bases with no gene match: 4. CDR3 coding DNA: TGTGCCAGCGCGAGCGGGGGTTCCTACAATGAGCAGTTCTTC. This sequence encodes CASASGGSYNEQFF.

At least ten counts were recorded for this clonotype. This chain connects TRBV10-3 to TRBJ2-7; 14 bases agree with TRBD2. The germline CDR1 and CDR2 sequences are ENHRY and SYGVKD. The ends lost 7 bases at V and 6 bases at J; junction bases unmatched: 14. The CDR3 is 17 residues long. CDR3 sequence reads: CAINRGTSGRGSVEQYF. DNA of the CDR3: TGTGCCATCAATCGGGGGACTAGCGGGAGAGGGTCGGTCGAGCAGTACTTC.

This clonotype was recorded a few times. This could be a read error, since a much larger clone is one nucleotide away. This chain connects TRBV28 to TRBJ2-7; no reliable D call. This CDR3 spans 16 amino acids. The germline CDR1 and CDR2 sequences are MDHEN and SYDVKM. CDR3 sequence (DNA): TGTGCCAGCAGTTTAATCTCGCAGGCATCGGTCTACGAGCGGTACTTC. It specifies CASSLISQASVYERYF.

About this clonotype itself: A much larger clonotype is one base distant, so this may be a read error. This CDR3 is missing its conserved last phenylalanine or tryptophan, likely due to a read error. The chain uses TRBV7-8 and TRBJ2-7, with D possibly matching TRBD2 (6 bases). CDR1 SGHVS and CDR2 FQNEAQ come from the germline V gene. Trimming took 2 bases from V and 6 from J, leaving 14 bases between them. The CDR3 runs to 14 residues. The CDR3 nucleotides are TGTGCCAGCAGCTTACTTCAGGGAGGTCCCGAGCAGTACCTC. It translates to CASSLLQGGPEQYL.

The V call is TRBV29-1, the J call TRBJ2-5, with 11 bases matching TRBD2. The CDR3 totals 14 residues. V lost 6 bases to trimming and J lost 2 bases; unmatched junction nucleotides: 5. Germline V gene lookup returns CDR1 SQVTM and CDR2 ANQGSEA. DNA for the CDR3: TGCAGCGTCGTGACTAGCGGGAATCAAGAGACCCAGTACTTC. Its protein is CSVVTSGNQETQYF.

This clonotype came up many times. The chain couples TRBV20-1 to TRBJ2-1; the match to TRBD2 covers 9 bases. The CDR3 consists of 14 residues. CDR1 is DFQATT and CDR2 is SNEGSKA in the germline V gene (reference sequence). Germline trimming cut 1 base from V and 4 bases from J; bases unmatched to any gene: 2. CDR3 sequence reads: CSARVSGGYNEQFF. DNA for the CDR3: TGCAGTGCTAGAGTCAGCGGGGGGTACAATGAGCAGTTCTTC.

This chain joins TRBV6-2 or TRBV6-3 and TRBJ2-7; 9 bases are a match to TRBD1. Per the germline V gene, CDR1 is MNHEY and CDR2 is SVGEGT. CDR3 length: 15 amino acids. The junction had 11 bases not matched to a gene; V was cut back by 6 bases and J by 5 bases. Here the CDR3 reads CASSLTPGQGNEQYF. The CDR3 DNA reads TGTGCCAGCAGCCTCACCCCGGGACAGGGCAACGAGCAGTACTTC.

This clonotype was seen many times. The chain links TRBV30 to TRBJ2-7; D tentatively fits TRBD1 or TRBD2 (5 bases each). The CDR3 contains 13 residues. The V end was cut by 1 base, the J end by 5 bases, with 12 bases between. Germline CDR1 reads GTSNPN; CDR2 reads SVGIG (reference sequence). The CDR3 reads CAWSAGLQDEQYF. The CDR3 DNA follows: TGTGCCTGGAGTGCGGGGCTGCAGGACGAGCAGTACTTC.

At least ten counts were recorded for this clonotype. The V gene is TRBV6-1, the J gene TRBJ2-7; TRBD1 is a possible D gene (6 bases). Between the trimmed V and J ends, which lost 1 base and 1 base, there was a span of 17 bases. Germline-derived CDR1 and CDR2 are MNHNS and SASEGT. The CDR3 sequence is 17 residues long. The CDR3 is CASSEGGWAGVSYEQYF. CDR3 DNA sequence: TGTGCCAGCAGTGAAGGCGGATGGGCAGGGGTGTCCTACGAGCAGTACTTC.

This clonotype was observed many times. The chain couples TRBV4-2 to TRBJ1-3, with no clear D. Trimming cost V 3 bases and J 3 bases, with 9 bases left between them. The CDR3 is 14 residues long. Germline values: CDR1 LGHNA, CDR2 YNFKEQ. CDR3 in DNA: TGTGCCAGCAGCCAGGCAGGTGATGGAAACACCATATATTTT. It yields the protein CASSQAGDGNTIYF.